The 18 T cell receptor beta chains below were found in one sample sequenced in a study of blood T cell repertoires in COVID-19. Libraries were prepared by immunoSEQ multiplex PCR; TCRdb keeps only in-frame clonotypes and omits some of them. The sample lists roughly 440,000 clones, approximately 89% occurring once. The sequenced sample was peripheral blood. The origin of the receptors is a woman between 50 and 59 years old with COVID-19, enrolled during active disease.

The genes are TRBV19 and TRBJ1-1; no clear D gene. CDR3 length: 8 amino acids. Germline V CDR1 and CDR2: LNHDA, SQIVND (reference sequence). Between the trimmed V and J ends, which lost 6 bases and 12 bases, there was a span of 5 bases. Here the CDR3 DNA reads TGTGCCAGTAGGAACACTTTCTTT. As protein: CASRNTFF. The full variable domain, completed using reference TRBV19 and TRBJ1-1, is DGGITQSPKYLFRKEGQNVTLSCEQNLNHDAMYWYRQDPGQGLRLIYYSQIVNDFQKGDIAEGYSVSREKKESFPLTVTSAQKNPTAFYLCASRNTFFGQGTRLTVV.

This CDR3 reads CASSSAGDEAFF. DNA of the CDR3: TGCGCCAGCAGCTCCGCGGGCGATGAAGCTTTCTTT. V gene TRBV5-1 combines with J gene TRBJ1-1; no clear D gene. The CDR3 length is 12 residues. V shed 3 bases and J shed 7 bases, with 10 bases lying between them. Germline V gives CDR1 SGHRS, CDR2 YFSETQ.

V is TRBV9 and J is TRBJ1-3, with TRBD1 matching over 7 bases. V gave up 3 bases and J gave up 4 bases; unmatched junction bases: 4. The CDR3 runs to 14 residues. Germline V gene data show CDR1 as SGDLS and CDR2 as YYNGEE. In DNA, the CDR3 is TGTGCCAGCAGCGACCGGACAGGCGGAAACACCATATATTTT. Translation gives CASSDRTGGNTIYF.

The J gene is TRBJ2-3, the V gene TRBV3-1 (or the pseudogene TRBV3-2); TRBD2 matches at 10 bases. This CDR3 contains 16 residues. Trimming took 0 bases from V and 3 from J; bases not matched to a gene: 3. Germline V gene sequence: CDR1 LGHDT, CDR2 YNNKEL (reference sequence). The CDR3 spells CASSQDLLAGTDTQYF. Here the CDR3 DNA reads TGTGCCAGCAGCCAAGACTTACTAGCGGGGACAGATACGCAGTATTTT.

This rearrangement joins TRBV27 to TRBJ2-7, with D perhaps TRBD1 (5 bases). CDR3 length: 14 residues. With 6 bases removed from V and 0 bases from J, the gap between germline ends came to 12 bases. Germline loops: CDR1 MNHEY, CDR2 SMNVEV (reference sequence). This chain's CDR3 is CASRAWGPSYEQYF. CDR3 DNA: TGTGCCAGCAGAGCTTGGGGCCCCTCCTACGAGCAGTACTTC.

Concerning this clone itself: Different DNA sequences within this sample yield the same CDR3. The chain uses TRBV19 and TRBJ1-1; no firm D call. The V and J ends lost 6 bases and 0 bases respectively, with 8 bases between them. The CDR3 spans 13 residues. CDR1 and CDR2 (germline): LNHDA, SQIVND (reference sequence). This chain's CDR3 is CASSATVNTEAFF. DNA for the CDR3: TGTGCCAGTAGCGCTACAGTGAACACTGAAGCTTTCTTT.

The V and J genes are TRBV7-9 and TRBJ2-1, with D possibly TRBD2 on 5 matching bases. Germline CDR1 is SEHNR and CDR2 is FQNEAQ (reference sequence). V was pared by 5 bases and J by 7 bases, with 9 bases between. The CDR3 contains 12 residues. In DNA, the CDR3 is TGTGCCAGCAGCCAGAGAGGGAATGAGCAGTTCTTC. It specifies CASSQRGNEQFF.

The J gene is TRBJ2-7, the V gene TRBV7-8; 9 bases match TRBD1. Germline assignment: CDR1 SGHVS and CDR2 FQNEAQ. The CDR3 loop spans 15 amino acids. The junction had 14 bases not matched to a gene; V was cut back by 5 bases and J by 9 bases. In nucleotides, the CDR3 is TGTGCCAGCAGCCCTCAAGACAGGGGGAGAGGAGGGCAGTACTTC. Amino acids: CASSPQDRGRGGQYF.

This sequence joins TRBV7-6 and TRBJ1-2, with D hard to call. With 1 base removed from V and 6 bases from J, the gap between germline ends came to 9 bases. CDR1 is SGHVS and CDR2 is FNYEAQ in the germline V gene. CDR3 length: 13 residues. The CDR3 loop is CASSLGQRNGYTF. CDR3 DNA sequence: TGTGCCAGCAGCTTAGGGCAGCGTAATGGCTACACCTTC.

The chain uses TRBV9 and TRBJ1-1, with D perhaps matching TRBD1 (6 bases). The germline V gene has CDR1 SGDLS and CDR2 YYNGEE. V lost 2 bases to trimming and J lost 0 bases, with 17 bases between them. The CDR3 is 17 amino acids. CDR3 residues: CASSVNREGDVNTEAFF. The CDR3 DNA reads TGTGCCAGCAGCGTGAACAGGGAGGGGGATGTGAACACTGAAGCTTTCTTT.

V is TRBV4-1 and J is TRBJ2-5, with 9 bases fitting TRBD2. Germline CDR1 is MGHRA and CDR2 is YSYEKL. The CDR3 is made up of 18 amino acids. V shed 1 base and J 4 bases; nucleotides not matched to a gene: 13. Written as DNA, the CDR3 is TGCGCCAGCAGCCAAGGCCCCCAGCGGGGGGTCGGGGGAGAGACCCAGTACTTC. It specifies CASSQGPQRGVGGETQYF.

The V call is TRBV2, the J call TRBJ1-5; TRBD1 aligns across 8 bases. CDR1 SNHLY and CDR2 FYNNEI come from the germline V gene. Losses at the gene ends were 7 bases for V and 7 bases for J; bases not matched to a gene: 3. CDR3 length: 12 residues. The CDR3 DNA reads as TGTGCCAGCACGGCAGGGGGCCAGCCCCAGCATTTT. As protein: CASTAGGQPQHF.

The chain combines TRBV19 with TRBJ1-2; 11 bases fit TRBD1. This CDR3 is 15 amino acids long. The V and J ends lost 7 bases and 3 bases, in that order; junction bases with no gene match: 7. Germline loops: CDR1 LNHDA, CDR2 SQIVND (reference sequence). DNA of the CDR3: TGTGCCAGTAAACCCGGACAGGGGGCTCACTATGGCTACACCTTC. It specifies CASKPGQGAHYGYTF.

The rearrangement joins TRBV7-2 to TRBJ2-1, with 9 bases aligning to TRBD2. With 5 bases clipped from V and 10 bases from J, the junction kept 9 bases outside the gene matches. Germline CDR1 reads SGHTA; CDR2 reads FQGNSA. CDR3 length: 14 amino acids. The CDR3 nucleotides are TGTGCCAGCAGCACACGACTAGCGGCATGGGAGCAGTTCTTC. It encodes CASSTRLAAWEQFF.

This rearrangement joins TRBV2 to TRBJ2-1, with D hard to call. Germline CDR1 SNHLY, CDR2 FYNNEI. Trimming cost V 7 bases and J 7 bases, with 8 bases left between them. The CDR3 extends over 11 amino acids. In DNA, the CDR3 is TGTGCCAGCAATTTCAGAAATGAGCAGTTCTTC. The encoded protein is CASNFRNEQFF.

The CDR3 protein is CASSSGLSTDTQYF. The CDR3 DNA follows: TGTGCCAGCAGCTCGGGACTATCCACAGATACGCAGTATTTT. The chain carries TRBV7-6 and TRBJ2-3; 7 bases are a match to TRBD2. Per germline, CDR1 SGHVS and CDR2 FNYEAQ. The CDR3 is 14 residues long. V lost 4 bases and J lost 2; bases outside the gene matches: 3.

The J gene is TRBJ1-2, the V gene TRBV5-6; D is undetermined. This CDR3 has 13 amino acids. Germline CDR1 and CDR2: SGHDT and YYEEEE. Trimming stripped 1 base from V and 8 bases from J, with 12 bases between. In DNA, the CDR3 is TGTGCCAGCAGCTTGACCGCCCAGCGGGGCTACACCTTC. It encodes CASSLTAQRGYTF.

As concerns this clone: At the DNA level, this CDR3 is encoded by other sequences in the same sample as well. For the CDR3, the DNA is TGTGCCAGCAGTTTATCGGCGAACACTGAAGCTTTCTTT. Translation gives CASSLSANTEAFF. The J gene is TRBJ1-1, the V gene TRBV27; D is uncertain. The CDR3 consists of 13 residues. V lost 0 bases to trimming and J lost 1 base, with 3 bases between them. Germline lookup yields CDR1 MNHEY and CDR2 SMNVEV (reference sequence).